The 18 T cell receptor beta chains in this list originate from one sample, sequenced in a study of regulatory T cells in long-lasting Graves disease. Building of the TCR beta libraries involved iRepertoire HTBI primers and Arm-PCR of CDR3 regions. TCRdb reanalysed the multiplex PCR reads using MiXCR and keeps one entry per CDR3 protein. The repertoire includes around 300,000 distinct CDR3 sequences, roughly a fifth of them detected once, and 56% sits in the top ten. The time point is: persistent/refractory GD, antithyroid drugs over 5 years with positive TRAb. Scientists built the TCR library using RNA that was extracted from PBMCs. The source was peripheral blood mononuclear cells (PBMCs), collected when the disease was refractory, from a patient treated with antithyroid drugs. The receptor source for this set is a female donor with Graves disease.

This clonotype was detected only once. The rearrangement links TRBV27 to TRBJ2-1, with TRBD1 matching over 9 bases. The CDR3 has 19 residues. V was pared by 5 bases and J by 4 bases, with 18 bases of the junction left unmatched. Per the germline V gene, CDR1 is MNHEY and CDR2 is SMNVEV (reference sequence). DNA for the CDR3: TGTGCCAGCAGTCCCCGAATGAGACTAGGGACAGGGACTTACAATGAGCAGTTCTTC. The encoded protein is CASSPRMRLGTGTYNEQFF.

This clonotype turned up a few times. The chain has TRBV6-1 and TRBJ2-5; possible D gene TRBD1, 6 bases. Deletions cut 7 bases from V and 1 base from J, with 16 bases between. The CDR3 spans 15 residues. Looked up from germline, CDR1 is MNHNS and CDR2 is SASEGT. CDR3 sequence: CASTQTTGIQETQYF. In DNA, the CDR3 is TGTGCCAGCACCCAAACCACAGGGATCCAAGAGACCCAGTACTTC.

The chain links TRBV7-9 to TRBJ2-7, with D perhaps matching TRBD1 (6 bases). Trimming stripped 3 bases from V and 6 bases from J, with 9 bases between. Germline CDR1 reads SEHNR; CDR2 reads FQNEAQ (reference sequence). This CDR3 has 12 amino acids. The CDR3 protein is CASSLDRSEQYF. The CDR3 nucleotides read TGTGCCAGCAGCTTGGACAGATCCGAGCAGTACTTC.

This clonotype has more than one count but fewer than ten. The chain couples TRBV28 to TRBJ1-5; D is unresolved. CDR1 and CDR2 from the germline V gene are MDHEN and SYDVKM. The CDR3 consists of 14 residues. The ends were cut back, 2 bases at V and 6 bases at J, with 11 bases in the middle. CDR3 sequence: CASSLHTGGQPQHF. The CDR3, as DNA: TGTGCCAGCAGTTTACATACGGGAGGTCAGCCCCAGCATTTT. Full variable domain (rest looked up from reference TRBV28 and TRBJ1-5): DVKVTQSSRYLVKRTGEKVFLECVQDMDHENMFWYRQDPGLGLRLIYFSYDVKMKEKGDIPEGYSVSREKKERFSLILESASTNQTSMYLCASSLHTGGQPQHFGDGTRLSIL.

There are a few counts of this clonotype. The chain is built from TRBV30 and TRBJ1-1; D unclear. Trimming stripped 0 bases from V and 5 bases from J, with 13 bases between. The CDR3 is 14 residues long. Germline-derived CDR1 and CDR2 are GTSNPN and SVGIG (reference sequence). The CDR3 reads CAWSVGIQTTEAFF. The CDR3 DNA reads TGTGCCTGGAGTGTAGGGATCCAAACGACTGAAGCTTTCTTT.

The chain recombines TRBV30 with TRBJ1-5; D ambiguous. This CDR3 has 13 residues. CDR1 and CDR2 from the germline V gene are GTSNPN and SVGIG (reference sequence). The V gene lost 3 bases and the J gene lost 4 bases, with 10 bases spanning the gap. DNA for the CDR3: TGTGCCTGGAGAAGAGGCGGAAATCAGCCCCAGCATTTT. It codes for CAWRRGGNQPQHF.

This clonotype was picked up many times. The chain joins TRBV3-1 to TRBJ2-5; D is possibly TRBD1 (6 bases). V lost 3 bases and J 0 bases, leaving 14 bases between the germline ends. Germline-derived CDR1 and CDR2 are LGHDT and YNNKEL (reference sequence). This CDR3 contains 16 residues. The CDR3, as DNA: TGTGCCAGCAGCCACCAGACAGGATTGTACCAAGAGACCCAGTACTTC. Translation: CASSHQTGLYQETQYF.

The sample holds many counts of this clonotype. This chain connects TRBV18 to TRBJ1-4, with TRBD1 as a possible D gene (6 bases). This CDR3 contains 16 residues. Trimming pared 6 bases from V and 6 bases from J, leaving 20 bases between. CDR1 and CDR2 (germline): KGHSH, LQKENI. The CDR3 reads CASSPLAGAVHEKLFF. CDR3 bases: TGTGCCAGCTCCCCCCTGGCGGGGGCCGTTCATGAAAAACTGTTTTTT.

The gene calls are TRBV4-1 and TRBJ2-5; 9 bases line up with TRBD2. The CDR3 runs to 18 residues. V was clipped by 2 bases and J by 1 base; unmatched bases: 11. The V gene's germline CDR1 is MGHRA and CDR2 YSYEKL. The CDR3 region is CASSQTRLAGGGQETQYF. CDR3 DNA sequence: TGCGCCAGCAGCCAAACACGACTGGCGGGGGGGGGCCAAGAGACCCAGTACTTC.

The genes are TRBV6-2 or TRBV6-3 and TRBJ1-3; no clear D. V lost 9 bases, J lost 2 bases, and 2 bases lay in between. This CDR3 comprises 10 residues. Germline CDR1 reads MNHEY; CDR2 reads SVGEGT. The CDR3 DNA reads as TGTGCCAGTACTGGAAACACCATATATTTT. Translated: CASTGNTIYF.

As regards this clonotype: A much larger clone lies one base from this, so it may be a read error. This is likely a read error, given that the CDR3 carries no conserved phenylalanine or tryptophan at its end. V is TRBV20-1 and J is TRBJ1-2, with TRBD1 matching over 8 bases. V dropped 3 bases and J dropped 7; count of bases not matched to a gene: 13. There are 15 residues in the CDR3. The germline CDR1 and CDR2 sequences are DFQATT and SNEGSKA (reference sequence). CDR3 protein: CSARTTGQGVPGYTV. CDR3 bases: TGCAGTGCTAGGACAACAGGACAGGGTGTCCCTGGCTACACCGTC.

This clonotype has just a few counts. The J gene is TRBJ1-4, the V gene TRBV5-1; D perhaps matches TRBD1 (5 bases). Germline assignment: CDR1 SGHRS and CDR2 YFSETQ. The CDR3 sequence is 15 residues long. The germline V and J ends were trimmed by 0 bases and 7 bases, with 13 bases remaining between them. The CDR3 nucleotides read TGCGCCAGCAGCTTGGCCCTAGGGGAGGGTGAAAAACTGTTTTTT. Translating it yields CASSLALGEGEKLFF.

This clonotype was seen at least ten times. The genes are TRBV20-1 and TRBJ1-4; D is possibly TRBD1 (5 bases). V dropped 5 bases and J dropped 8 bases, with 18 bases sitting between them. The CDR3 is 14 amino acids. Germline CDR1 and CDR2: DFQATT and SNEGSKA (reference sequence). Here the CDR3 reads CSAGPNGGQEKLFF. Written as DNA, the CDR3 is TGCAGTGCTGGCCCGAATGGGGGTCAAGAAAAACTGTTTTTT.

This clonotype was seen repeatedly, ten times or more. The gene calls are TRBV2 and TRBJ2-2; TRBD2 might be the D (6 bases). CDR3 length: 16 amino acids. The V gene lost 6 bases and the J gene lost 3 bases, with 17 bases spanning the gap. Germline values: CDR1 SNHLY, CDR2 FYNNEI. The CDR3 DNA reads as TGTGCCAGCAGGGTCCGGGACTCAGGCGACACCGGGGAGCTGTTTTTT. Amino acid sequence: CASRVRDSGDTGELFF.

J is TRBJ1-2 and V is TRBV4-1; D unresolved. In germline, CDR1 is MGHRA, CDR2 YSYEKL. CDR3 size: 16 residues. V was pared by 3 bases and J by 6 bases, with 20 bases between. The chain's CDR3 is CASSHAQRTAMDGYTF. The CDR3 DNA reads as TGCGCCAGCAGCCACGCCCAAAGAACCGCGATGGATGGCTACACCTTC.

There are many counts of this clonotype. This chain joins TRBV10-3 and TRBJ1-1; D is uncertain. V lost 2 bases and J 5 bases, leaving 9 bases between the germline ends. The CDR3 spans 13 residues. Germline assignment: CDR1 ENHRY and CDR2 SYGVKD. CDR3 sequence reads: CAISETIVTEAFF. Written as DNA, the CDR3 is TGTGCCATCAGTGAGACGATTGTGACTGAAGCTTTCTTT.

In its sample, this clonotype was seen a few times. The rearrangement joins TRBV7-8 to TRBJ1-1; 8 bases match TRBD1. The CDR3 consists of 15 residues. Germline CDR1 SGHVS, CDR2 FQNEAQ. Trimming took 6 bases from V and 1 from J; bases not matched to a gene: 7. The CDR3 spells CASRETGGGNTEAFF. In DNA form, the CDR3 reads TGTGCCAGCAGAGAAACAGGGGGAGGGAACACTGAAGCTTTCTTT.

This clonotype has a count of ten or more. The chain uses TRBV18 and TRBJ2-7; 8 bases map to TRBD1. Germline values: CDR1 KGHSH, CDR2 LQKENI. Trimming took 6 bases from V and 3 from J; bases not matched to a gene: 7. This CDR3 spans 14 amino acids. The CDR3, as DNA: TGTGCCAGCTCCGCGCAGGGGGCGAGCTACGAGCAGTACTTC. Translating it yields CASSAQGASYEQYF.